This T cell receptor (beta chain) stems from a study of blood T cell repertoires in COVID-19. In the study overall: Samples representing acute and convalescent COVID-19 were sourced from the United States, Italy and Spain.

Original analysis: Amplification with reference gene primers provided the estimates of nucleated cell counts. TCRdb's copy holds only in-frame clones and misses some; the assay was immunoSEQ multiplex PCR. The DNA was the basis for D and trimming; V, J and clone size are from that table. Here the sample spans about 230,000 clones, just under 90% being singletons. Each participant's cohort was designated according to participant-reported clinical history. CDR3 size: 13 residues. The germline V and J ends were trimmed by 10 bases and 3 bases, with 16 bases remaining between them. The sequence was collected from a woman under 40 with acute COVID-19. The specimen was PBMCs or T cells enriched from blood (not recorded which). V usage is TRBV12-3 or TRBV12-4 and J usage is TRBJ2-7; D possibly corresponds to TRBD1 (6 bases). Here the CDR3 reads CAIRTGQVYEQYF. CDR3 nucleotides: TGTGCCATCAGAACGGGACAAGTCTACGAGCAGTACTTC.